The 17 T cell receptor beta chains below all came from one sample that was sequenced in a study of T cell changes during pregnancy in multiple sclerosis. The data were produced by immunoSEQ multiplex PCR, yet TCRdb's version contains in-frame clones alone and is incomplete. Of around 51,000 clones listed, 85% to 95% are singletons. The sample here was peripheral blood, taken in the second trimester of pregnancy. These receptors originate from a female donor with multiple sclerosis, enrolled in a pregnancy study.

This sequence joins TRBV2 and TRBJ1-2; 9 bases fit TRBD1. This CDR3 comprises 12 residues. Unmatched junction bases numbered 6, after V lost 10 bases and J lost 6 bases. The germline CDR1 and CDR2 sequences are SNHLY and FYNNEI. The CDR3: CANEQGADGYTF. The CDR3 DNA sequence: TGTGCCAATGAACAGGGGGCCGATGGCTACACCTTC.

This sequence joins TRBV5-1 and TRBJ2-3; 12 bases are shared with TRBD2. The CDR3 runs 18 residues. Germline V CDR1 and CDR2: SGHRS, YFSETQ. J lost 0 bases, V lost 0 bases, and 5 bases had no gene match. CDR3: CASSLDTSGRQSTDTQYF. The CDR3 nucleotides read TGCGCCAGCAGCTTGGACACTAGCGGGAGGCAGAGCACAGATACGCAGTATTTT. Full variable domain (rest looked up from reference TRBV5-1 and TRBJ2-3): KAGVTQTPRYLIKTRGQQVTLSCSPISGHRSVSWYQQTPGQGLQFLFEYFSETQRNKGNFPGRFSGRQFSNSRSEMNVSTLELGDSALYLCASSLDTSGRQSTDTQYFGPGTRLTVL.

The count of this clone is one. This chain connects TRBV27 to TRBJ2-3; D perhaps matches TRBD2 (6 bases). Germline lookup yields CDR1 MNHEY and CDR2 SMNVEV (reference sequence). The CDR3 contains 14 residues. V was cut by 8 bases and J by 2 bases, with 14 bases left in between. CDR3 bases: TGTGCCAGCGGATTAGCGGCCGCCACAGATACGCAGTATTTT. Translation gives CASGLAAATDTQYF.

CDR3 sequence reads: CASSQDGGQTQYF. CDR3 nucleotide sequence: TGTGCCAGCAGCCAAGACGGGGGTCAGACCCAGTACTTC. This sequence joins TRBV4-2 and TRBJ2-5; weak D call: TRBD2 (6 bases). Looked up from germline, CDR1 is LGHNA and CDR2 is YNFKEQ. The CDR3 spans 13 residues. V was cut by 0 bases and J by 6 bases, with 8 bases left in between.

This clone was found once. V usage is TRBV28 and J usage is TRBJ1-2; D unclear. V was cut by 7 bases and J by 6 bases, with 15 bases left in between. Germline V lookup: CDR1 MDHEN, CDR2 SYDVKM. This CDR3 region has 13 residues. The DNA of the CDR3 is TGTGCCAGCAACGCAGATCGGGATGATGGCTACACCTTC. Protein product: CASNADRDDGYTF.

This clone was found once. This sequence joins TRBV6-5 and TRBJ1-1; D not resolved. Trimming stripped 0 bases from V and 4 bases from J, with 15 bases between. From germline, CDR1 is MNHEY and CDR2 SVGAGI. The CDR3 extends over 16 amino acids. DNA of the CDR3: TGTGCCAGCAGTTACTCGAAGGTGGGTGGGAGCACTGAAGCTTTCTTT. Translation: CASSYSKVGGSTEAFF.

The chain links TRBV6-1 to TRBJ1-4; D is unclear. Between the trimmed V and J ends, which lost 5 bases and 0 bases, there was a span of 7 bases. The CDR3 sequence is 14 residues long. Germline V gene data show CDR1 as MNHNS and CDR2 as SASEGT. For the CDR3, the DNA is TGTGCCAGCAGTAGAGTCGCAACTAATGAAAAACTGTTTTTT. This encodes CASSRVATNEKLFF.

This clone was seen once. The chain couples TRBV27 to TRBJ2-1, with 11 bases matching TRBD2. Trimming removed 4 bases from V and 6 bases from J; junction bases left unmatched: 5. There are 15 residues in the CDR3. The V gene's germline CDR1 is MNHEY and CDR2 SMNVEV (reference sequence). This chain's CDR3 is CASSSRLAGTNEQFF. The CDR3 region has the DNA TGTGCCAGCAGTTCCAGACTAGCGGGGACCAATGAGCAGTTCTTC.

This chain joins TRBV7-9 and TRBJ1-1; 7 positions match TRBD1. Germline V CDR1 and CDR2: SEHNR, FQNEAQ (reference sequence). With V trimmed by 2 bases and J by 0 bases, 9 bases remained unmatched. The CDR3 runs 17 residues. CDR3 coding DNA: TGTGCCAGCAGCTTACCATCAGAGGGGGCTATGAACACTGAAGCTTTCTTT. Its protein product is CASSLPSEGAMNTEAFF.

The V and J genes are TRBV7-9 and TRBJ2-1; the match to TRBD2 covers 9 bases. The CDR3 has 15 residues. V was pared by 11 bases and J by 2 bases, with 10 bases of the junction left unmatched. Germline V CDR1 and CDR2: SEHNR, FQNEAQ (reference sequence). CDR3: CAGGMAGGTYNEQFF. CDR3 coding DNA: TGTGCCGGCGGGATGGCGGGAGGGACCTACAATGAGCAGTTCTTC.

The chain couples TRBV7-2 to TRBJ2-5; 9 bases fit TRBD2. Germline V CDR1 and CDR2: SGHTA, FQGNSA. This CDR3 is built from 17 residues. J was trimmed by 5 bases and V by 3 bases; bases with no gene match: 13. The CDR3 reads CASSFKGGRDSWETQYF. The CDR3 nucleotides are TGTGCCAGCAGCTTCAAGGGCGGGAGGGATTCATGGGAGACCCAGTACTTC.

V usage is TRBV2 and J usage is TRBJ1-2; 8 bases line up with TRBD1. Germline lookup yields CDR1 SNHLY and CDR2 FYNNEI. The CDR3 is 17 residues long. The trim removed 1 base at V and 4 bases at J, leaving 11 bases unmatched. The CDR3, as DNA: TGTGCCAGCAGTGAAGGGCCTTTGGGGACAGGAAGCTATGGCTACACCTTC. Amino acids: CASSEGPLGTGSYGYTF.

This chain connects TRBV27 to TRBJ2-3; 7 bases line up with TRBD1. The V gene's germline CDR1 is MNHEY and CDR2 SMNVEV (reference sequence). The trim removed 6 bases at V and 0 bases at J, leaving 9 bases unmatched. This CDR3 region has 16 residues. CDR3 sequence reads: CASSLDRRFSTDTQYF. The CDR3 DNA follows: TGTGCCAGCAGCCTGGACAGGAGATTTAGCACAGATACGCAGTATTTT.

The rearrangement uses TRBV14 and TRBJ1-1; D gene unclear. The CDR3 contains 13 residues. Germline CDR1 is SGHDN and CDR2 is FVKESK. Trimming stripped 4 bases from V and 0 bases from J, with 6 bases between. The CDR3 coding sequence is TGTGCCAGCAGCCTTAGCTTGAACACTGAAGCTTTCTTT. Translated: CASSLSLNTEAFF.

CDR3 DNA: TGCGCCAGCAGCTTGGGTTTACAGGGGGAGAACACTGAAGCTTTCTTT. Translation: CASSLGLQGENTEAFF. The chain joins TRBV5-1 to TRBJ1-1, with TRBD1 matching 8 bases. Trimming cost V 0 bases and J 1 base; bases outside gene matches: 5. CDR1 and CDR2 from the germline V gene are SGHRS and YFSETQ. This CDR3 contains 16 residues.

The rearrangement joins TRBV7-9 to TRBJ2-5, with 7 nucleotides matching TRBD1. The germline V gene has CDR1 SEHNR and CDR2 FQNEAQ (reference sequence). Germline trimming cut 5 bases from V and 1 base from J; bases unmatched to any gene: 4. CDR3 length: 14 amino acids. CDR3 amino acids: CASSRRQGQETQYF. CDR3 in DNA: TGTGCCAGCAGCCGAAGACAGGGCCAAGAGACCCAGTACTTC.

V and J are TRBV11-3 and TRBJ2-3, with TRBD2 identical over 12 bases. V lost 4 bases to trimming and J lost 2 bases; unmatched junction nucleotides: 10. Germline lookup yields CDR1 SGHNT and CDR2 YENEEA. This CDR3 has 18 residues. The CDR3 region is CASSSRTSGKQNTDTQYF. CDR3 bases: TGTGCCAGCAGCTCAAGGACTAGCGGGAAACAAAACACAGATACGCAGTATTTT.